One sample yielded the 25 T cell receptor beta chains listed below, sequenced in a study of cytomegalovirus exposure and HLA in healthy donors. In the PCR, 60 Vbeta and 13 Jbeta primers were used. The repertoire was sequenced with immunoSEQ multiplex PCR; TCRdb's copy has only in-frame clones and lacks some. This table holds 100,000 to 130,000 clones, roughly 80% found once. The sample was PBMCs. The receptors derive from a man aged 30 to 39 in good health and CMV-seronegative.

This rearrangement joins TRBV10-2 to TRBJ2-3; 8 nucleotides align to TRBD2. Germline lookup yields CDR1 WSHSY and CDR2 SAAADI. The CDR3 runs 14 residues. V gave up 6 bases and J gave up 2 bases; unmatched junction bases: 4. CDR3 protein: CASRPGGDTDTQYF. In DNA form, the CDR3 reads TGCGCCAGCAGACCGGGAGGGGACACAGATACGCAGTATTTT.

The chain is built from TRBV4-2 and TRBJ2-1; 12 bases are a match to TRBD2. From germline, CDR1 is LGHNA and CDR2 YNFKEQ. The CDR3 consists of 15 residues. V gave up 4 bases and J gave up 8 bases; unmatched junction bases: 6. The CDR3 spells CASSPASGGADEQFF. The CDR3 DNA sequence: TGTGCCAGCAGCCCCGCTAGCGGGGGGGCGGATGAGCAGTTCTTC.

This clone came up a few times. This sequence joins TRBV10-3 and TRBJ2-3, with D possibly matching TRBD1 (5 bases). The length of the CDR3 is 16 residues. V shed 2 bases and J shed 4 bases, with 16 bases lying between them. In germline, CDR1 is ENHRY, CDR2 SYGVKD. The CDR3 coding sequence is TGTGCCATCAGTGAGAGGGGCAGGGTGAGGTCAGATACGCAGTATTTT. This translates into CAISERGRVRSDTQYF.

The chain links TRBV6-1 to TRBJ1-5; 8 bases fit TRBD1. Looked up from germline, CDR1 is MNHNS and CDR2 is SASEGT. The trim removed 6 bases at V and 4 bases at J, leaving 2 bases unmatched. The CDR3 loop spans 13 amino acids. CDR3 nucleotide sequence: TGTGCCAGCAGGGGGGACAGGAATCAGCCCCAGCATTTT. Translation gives CASRGDRNQPQHF.

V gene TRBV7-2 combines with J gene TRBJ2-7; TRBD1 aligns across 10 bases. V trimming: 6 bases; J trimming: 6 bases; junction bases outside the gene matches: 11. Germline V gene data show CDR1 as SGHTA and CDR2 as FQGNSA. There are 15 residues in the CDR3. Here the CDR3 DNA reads TGTGCCAGCAGACTTCCGGGACAGGGGATCGGCGAGCAGTACTTC. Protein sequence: CASRLPGQGIGEQYF.

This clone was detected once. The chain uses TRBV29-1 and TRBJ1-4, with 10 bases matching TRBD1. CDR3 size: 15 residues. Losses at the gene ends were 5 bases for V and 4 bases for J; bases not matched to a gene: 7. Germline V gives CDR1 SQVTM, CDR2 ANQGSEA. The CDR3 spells CSVPDRGGLNEKLFF. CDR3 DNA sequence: TGCAGCGTTCCGGACAGGGGGGGACTTAATGAAAAACTGTTTTTT.

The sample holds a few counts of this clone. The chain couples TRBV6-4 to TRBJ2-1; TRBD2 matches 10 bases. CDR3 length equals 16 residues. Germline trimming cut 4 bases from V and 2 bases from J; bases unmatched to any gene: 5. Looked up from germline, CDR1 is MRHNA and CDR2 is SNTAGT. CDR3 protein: CASSAEAGGPYNEQFF. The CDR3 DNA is TGTGCCAGCAGTGCTGAAGCGGGAGGGCCCTACAATGAGCAGTTCTTC.

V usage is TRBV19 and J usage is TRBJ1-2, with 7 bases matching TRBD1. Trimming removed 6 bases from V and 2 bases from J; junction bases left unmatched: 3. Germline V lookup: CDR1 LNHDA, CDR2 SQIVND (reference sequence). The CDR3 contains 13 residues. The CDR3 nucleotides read TGTGCCAGTAGCCCGACAGGGAACTATGGCTACACCTTC. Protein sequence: CASSPTGNYGYTF.

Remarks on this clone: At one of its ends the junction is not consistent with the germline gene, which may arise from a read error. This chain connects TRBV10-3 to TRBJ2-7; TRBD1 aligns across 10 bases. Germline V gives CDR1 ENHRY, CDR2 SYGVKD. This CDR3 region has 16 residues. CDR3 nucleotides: TGTGCCATCAGTGAGCCTATACGGACAGGGGGTAGCCGGATAGACTTC. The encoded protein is CAISEPIRTGGSRIDF.

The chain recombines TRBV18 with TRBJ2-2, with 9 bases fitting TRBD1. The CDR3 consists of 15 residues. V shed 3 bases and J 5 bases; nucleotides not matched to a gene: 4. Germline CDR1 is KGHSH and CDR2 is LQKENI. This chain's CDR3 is CASSPGQGNTGELFF. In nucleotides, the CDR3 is TGTGCCAGCTCACCGGGACAGGGAAATACCGGGGAGCTGTTTTTT. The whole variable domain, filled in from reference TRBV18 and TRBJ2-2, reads NAGVMQNPRHLVRRRGQEARLRCSPMKGHSHVYWYRQLPEEGLKFMVYLQKENIIDESGMPKERFSAEFPKEGPSILRIQQVVRGDSAAYFCASSPGQGNTGELFFGEGSRLTVL.

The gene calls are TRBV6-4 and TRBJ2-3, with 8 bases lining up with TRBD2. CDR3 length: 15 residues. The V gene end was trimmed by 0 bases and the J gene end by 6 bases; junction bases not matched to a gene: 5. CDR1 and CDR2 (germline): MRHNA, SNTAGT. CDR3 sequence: CASSDSTSGSDTQYF. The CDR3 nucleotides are TGTGCCAGCAGTGACTCGACGAGCGGGAGTGATACGCAGTATTTT.

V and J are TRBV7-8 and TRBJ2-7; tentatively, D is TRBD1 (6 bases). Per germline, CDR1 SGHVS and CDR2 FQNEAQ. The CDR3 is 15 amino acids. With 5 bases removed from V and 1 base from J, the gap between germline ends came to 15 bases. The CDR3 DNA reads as TGTGCCAGCAGCGAAGACAGGTTCCCGTCCTACGAGCAGTACTTC. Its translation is CASSEDRFPSYEQYF.

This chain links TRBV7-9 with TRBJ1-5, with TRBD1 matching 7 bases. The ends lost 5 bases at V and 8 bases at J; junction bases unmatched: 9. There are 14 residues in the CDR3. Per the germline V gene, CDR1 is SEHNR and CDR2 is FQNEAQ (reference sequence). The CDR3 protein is CASSPRGLREPQHF. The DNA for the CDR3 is TGTGCCAGCAGCCCGAGGGGGCTCCGGGAGCCCCAGCATTTT.

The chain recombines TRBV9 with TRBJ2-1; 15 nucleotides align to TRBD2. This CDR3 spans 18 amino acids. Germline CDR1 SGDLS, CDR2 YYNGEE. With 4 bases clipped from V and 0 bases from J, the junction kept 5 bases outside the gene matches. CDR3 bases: TGTGCCAGCAGCTCGGGACTAGCGGGGGGTAGCTCCTACAATGAGCAGTTCTTC. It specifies CASSSGLAGGSSYNEQFF.

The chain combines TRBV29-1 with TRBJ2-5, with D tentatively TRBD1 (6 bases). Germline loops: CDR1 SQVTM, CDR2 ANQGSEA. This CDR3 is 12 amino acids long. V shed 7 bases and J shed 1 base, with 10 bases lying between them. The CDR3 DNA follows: TGCAGCGGCAGGGGAAGCCAAGAGACCCAGTACTTC. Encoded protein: CSGRGSQETQYF.

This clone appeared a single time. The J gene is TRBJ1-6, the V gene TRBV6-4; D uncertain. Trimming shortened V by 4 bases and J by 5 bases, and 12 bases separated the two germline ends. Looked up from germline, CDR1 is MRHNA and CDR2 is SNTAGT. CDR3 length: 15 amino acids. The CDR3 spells CASSGNRRNNSPLHF. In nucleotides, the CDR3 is TGTGCCAGCAGTGGCAACAGACGGAATAATTCACCCCTCCACTTT.

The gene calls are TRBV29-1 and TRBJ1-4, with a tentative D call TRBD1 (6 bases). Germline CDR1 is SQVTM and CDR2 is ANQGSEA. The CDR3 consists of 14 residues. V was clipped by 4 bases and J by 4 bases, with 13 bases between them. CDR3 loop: CSVVGGQFNEKLFF. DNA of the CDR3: TGCAGCGTTGTGGGCGGACAGTTTAATGAAAAACTGTTTTTT.

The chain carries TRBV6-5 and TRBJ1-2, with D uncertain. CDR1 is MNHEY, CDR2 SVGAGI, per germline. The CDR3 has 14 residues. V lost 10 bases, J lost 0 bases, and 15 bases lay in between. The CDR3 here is CATQLSGANYGYTF. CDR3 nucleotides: TGTGCCACCCAGTTATCGGGAGCTAACTATGGCTACACCTTC.

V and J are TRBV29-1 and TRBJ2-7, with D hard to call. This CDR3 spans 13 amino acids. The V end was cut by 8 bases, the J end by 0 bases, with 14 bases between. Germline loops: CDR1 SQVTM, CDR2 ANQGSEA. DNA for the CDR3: TGCAGCACAAGACATGAGAGCTCCTACGAGCAGTACTTC. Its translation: CSTRHESSYEQYF.

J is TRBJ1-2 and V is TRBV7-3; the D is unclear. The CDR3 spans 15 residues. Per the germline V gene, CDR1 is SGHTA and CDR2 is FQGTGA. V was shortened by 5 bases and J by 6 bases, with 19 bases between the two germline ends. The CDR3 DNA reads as TGTGCCAGCAGCCCCGCGGTGGCCGACTTAGATGGCTACACCTTC. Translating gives CASSPAVADLDGYTF.

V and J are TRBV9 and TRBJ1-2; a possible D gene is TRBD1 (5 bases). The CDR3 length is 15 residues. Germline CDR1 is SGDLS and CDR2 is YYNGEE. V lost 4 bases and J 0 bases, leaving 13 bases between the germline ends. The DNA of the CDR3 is TGTGCCAGCAGCCCCCAGACAGCAACTAACTATGGCTACACCTTC. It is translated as CASSPQTATNYGYTF.

CDR3 nucleotides: TGTGCCAGCAGTGAATCCTTGTTTCAGGGGACCATGAACACTGAAGCTTTCTTT. Protein sequence: CASSESLFQGTMNTEAFF. The chain employs TRBV25-1 and TRBJ1-1; perhaps TRBD1 as D (6 bases). Looked up from germline, CDR1 is MGHDK and CDR2 is SYGVNS. Between the trimmed V and J ends, which lost 1 base and 0 bases, there was a span of 18 bases. The CDR3 contains 18 residues.

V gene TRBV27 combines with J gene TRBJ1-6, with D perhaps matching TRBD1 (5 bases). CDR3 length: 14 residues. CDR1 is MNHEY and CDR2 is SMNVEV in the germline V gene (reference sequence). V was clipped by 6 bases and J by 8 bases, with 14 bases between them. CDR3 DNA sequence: TGTGCCAGCAGCAACAGGTACCAATATTCACCCCTCCACTTT. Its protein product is CASSNRYQYSPLHF.

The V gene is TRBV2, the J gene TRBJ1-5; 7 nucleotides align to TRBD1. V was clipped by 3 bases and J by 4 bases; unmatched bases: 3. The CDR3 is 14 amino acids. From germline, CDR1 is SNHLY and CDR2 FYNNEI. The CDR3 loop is CASSEGQTNQPQHF. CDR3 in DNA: TGTGCCAGCAGTGAGGGACAGACTAATCAGCCCCAGCATTTT.

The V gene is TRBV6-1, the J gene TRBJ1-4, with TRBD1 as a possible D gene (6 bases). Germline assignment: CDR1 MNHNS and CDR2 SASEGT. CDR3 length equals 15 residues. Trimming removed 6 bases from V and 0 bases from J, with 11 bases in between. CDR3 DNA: TGTGCCAGCAGCGTCAGACAGGCAACTAATGAAAAACTGTTTTTT. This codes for CASSVRQATNEKLFF.